This T cell receptor beta chain was identified in a study of memory CD4+ T cells and cytomegalovirus serostatus. Across the whole study: This sample comes from healthy Belgian adults, eight or nine CMV seropositive, approximately 24 seronegative.

TCRdb's table, derived via immunoSEQ multiplex PCR, lists solely in-frame clones and lacks some. The repertoire consists of approximately 74,000 clones, with about 76% occurring once and the leading ten covering about 4.3%. Remarks on this clone: Its antigen is unidentified.

General study results and limits: Suggested: most of the CMV-linked TCR signature lies in CD4+ memory cells. Each of approximately 70 CMV-associated TCRbeta sequences occurred in one to five individuals.

Single viable CD3+CD4+CD8-CD45RO+ cells were sorted as the memory CD4+ T cells. CMV serostatus came from serum IgG against pp150, pp28, p38, p52. Germline V gives CDR1 MNHNS, CDR2 SASEGT. V dropped 3 bases and J dropped 8; count of bases not matched to a gene: 5. This CDR3 is built from 13 residues. The sequencing input was memory CD4+ T cells from blood. This TCR derives from an adult in good health and CMV-seropositive. The chain links TRBV6-1 to TRBJ1-2; 8 bases are a match to TRBD1. CDR3 region: CASSETGVGGYTF. The CDR3 bases are TGTGCCAGCAGTGAGACAGGGGTTGGGGGCTACACCTTC.